These 25 T cell receptor beta chains were all obtained from the same sample, sequenced in a study of T cells in Graves' hyperthyroidism and ophthalmopathy. Researchers amplified the TCR beta CDR3 regions from RNA transcripts. The TCR CDR3 was amplified in a first-round RT-PCR using the HTBI primer set. In TCRdb, the multiplex PCR reads were re-called with MiXCR into one record per CDR3 protein. The sample lists about 270,000 distinct CDR3 sequences, 22% occurring once. Sequencing used blood. The receptor set was obtained from a man aged 25 to 40 with Graves' ophthalmopathy.

The rearrangement links TRBV5-1 to TRBJ2-3, with TRBD1 matching over 7 bases. The length of the CDR3 is 15 residues. CDR1 SGHRS and CDR2 YFSETQ come from the germline V gene. Trimming at V came to 3 bases and at J to 2 bases, leaving 6 bases not matched to a gene. The CDR3, as DNA: TGCGCCAGCAGCTCCTGGACAGGCAACACAGATACGCAGTATTTT. This encodes CASSSWTGNTDTQYF.

This clonotype was counted ten times or more. The rearrangement joins TRBV12-3 or TRBV12-4 to TRBJ2-1; 10 bases are shared with TRBD2. V shed 7 bases and J 8 bases; nucleotides not matched to a gene: 11. This CDR3 contains 15 residues. The CDR3 nucleotides are TGTGCCAGCAACCCGTTAGCGGGAGGCGGGGATGAGCAGTTCTTC. Translation gives CASNPLAGGGDEQFF.

This chain joins TRBV5-1 and TRBJ2-1, with 7 nucleotides matching TRBD2. The V gene end was trimmed by 0 bases and the J gene end by 8 bases; junction bases not matched to a gene: 8. Per germline, CDR1 SGHRS and CDR2 YFSETQ. This CDR3 has 15 residues. This CDR3 is CASSLVGGPVDEQFF. The CDR3 nucleotides are TGCGCCAGCAGCTTGGTGGGAGGGCCGGTCGATGAGCAGTTCTTC.

This rearrangement joins TRBV20-1 to TRBJ2-1, with 7 bases lining up with TRBD2. From germline, CDR1 is DFQATT and CDR2 SNEGSKA (reference sequence). The length of the CDR3 is 13 residues. Losses at the gene ends were 2 bases for V and 8 bases for J; bases not matched to a gene: 6. The CDR3 sequence: CSARLGRVYEQFF. For the CDR3, the DNA is TGCAGTGCTAGACTTGGGAGGGTATATGAGCAGTTCTTC.

Remarks on this clonotype: A much bigger clone sits one base away, suggesting this may be a read error. The chain has TRBV5-1 and TRBJ1-5; no reliable D call. The CDR3 sequence is 15 residues long. Looked up from germline, CDR1 is SGHRS and CDR2 is YFSETQ. The CDR3 reads CASSPSGRSNQLQHF. The CDR3 bases are TGCGCCAGCAGCCCCTCAGGCCGGAGCAATCAGCTCCAGCATTTT. The full variable domain, completed using reference TRBV5-1 and TRBJ1-5, is KAGVTQTPRYLIKTRGQQVTLSCSPISGHRSVSWYQQTPGQGLQFLFEYFSETQRNKGNFPGRFSGRQFSNSRSEMNVSTLELGDSALYLCASSPSGRSNQLQHFGDGTRLSIL.

This clonotype was detected a few times. The V call is TRBV3-1, the J call TRBJ2-1, with 7 bases identical to TRBD2. The V gene's germline CDR1 is LGHDT and CDR2 YNNKEL (reference sequence). The CDR3 totals 16 residues. Trimming took 4 bases from V and 0 from J; bases not matched to a gene: 6. The CDR3 protein is CASSRAGVRSYNEQFF. DNA of the CDR3: TGTGCCAGCAGCCGGGCGGGAGTTCGCTCCTACAATGAGCAGTTCTTC.

This clonotype was picked up a small number of times. The J gene is TRBJ2-3, the V gene TRBV3-1; D is perhaps TRBD1 or TRBD2 (6 bases each). The V end was cut by 2 bases, the J end by 0 bases, with 21 bases between. This CDR3 comprises 19 residues. Germline V gene data show CDR1 as LGHDT and CDR2 as YNNKEL (reference sequence). CDR3 region: CASSQPPGGRGASTDTQYF. CDR3 DNA: TGTGCCAGCAGCCAACCCCCTGGGGGGCGCGGTGCTAGCACAGATACGCAGTATTTT.

The CDR3 bases are TGTGCCAGCAGGCTGATCAGGGAGGTAGAGACCCAGTACTTC. Amino acid sequence: CASRLIREVETQYF. The chain joins TRBV6-1 to TRBJ2-5; the D gene is possibly TRBD2 (6 bases). The CDR3 contains 14 residues. Germline loops: CDR1 MNHNS, CDR2 SASEGT. Trimming took off 6 bases at V and 4 bases at J, with 15 bases between the two ends.

This chain connects TRBV7-6 to TRBJ2-3; TRBD2 aligns across 7 bases. The CDR3 is 15 amino acids. V gave up 3 bases and J gave up 3 bases; unmatched junction bases: 6. The germline V gene encodes CDR1 SGHVS and CDR2 FNYEAQ. The CDR3 nucleotides read TGTGCCAGCAGCTTTTCGGGAGGTGAAACAGATACGCAGTATTTT. Protein sequence: CASSFSGGETDTQYF.

This clonotype has at least ten counts. This sequence joins TRBV12-3 or TRBV12-4 and TRBJ1-2; D unclear. The ends were cut back, 5 bases at V and 4 bases at J, with 8 bases in the middle. The CDR3 has 12 amino acids. This chain's CDR3 is CASSPLGYGYTF. In DNA, the CDR3 is TGTGCCAGCAGTCCGCTTGGCTATGGCTACACCTTC.

A few counts support this clonotype. The chain joins TRBV6-1 to TRBJ1-5; D not resolved. Trimming removed 5 bases from V and 4 bases from J, with 12 bases in between. Germline values: CDR1 MNHNS, CDR2 SASEGT. The CDR3 is made up of 14 amino acids. The CDR3 spells CASSYSSTNQPQHF. The DNA of the CDR3 is TGTGCCAGCAGTTATTCCAGCACAAATCAGCCCCAGCATTTT.

The chain carries TRBV7-2 and TRBJ2-2, with D unclear. The V end was cut by 2 bases, the J end by 5 bases, with 9 bases between. Germline CDR1 is SGHTA and CDR2 is FQGNSA. The CDR3 length is 14 residues. DNA for the CDR3: TGTGCCAGCAGCTTATTCCTTGGGACCGGGGAGCTGTTTTTT. It encodes CASSLFLGTGELFF.

The CDR3 is CASSSRDWTYEQYF. The CDR3 nucleotides are TGTGCCAGCAGCTCCCGGGACTGGACTTACGAGCAGTACTTC. This chain links TRBV7-3 with TRBJ2-7; TRBD2 is a possible D gene (6 bases). With 4 bases removed from V and 4 bases from J, the gap between germline ends came to 14 bases. This CDR3 spans 14 amino acids. Germline CDR1 is SGHTA and CDR2 is FQGTGA.

This clonotype was detected many times. The rearrangement joins TRBV3-1 to TRBJ2-1; 7 nucleotides agree with TRBD1. V lost 1 base, J lost 9 bases, and 9 bases stayed unmatched. This CDR3 comprises 15 residues. Germline V gene lookup returns CDR1 LGHDT and CDR2 YNNKEL (reference sequence). The CDR3 spells CASSQAVQGDGEQFF. For the CDR3, the DNA is TGTGCCAGCAGCCAAGCGGTTCAGGGGGACGGTGAGCAGTTCTTC.

This clonotype has only a few counts. The gene calls are TRBV20-1 and TRBJ1-1; D unresolved. The V end was cut by 3 bases, the J end by 2 bases, with 10 bases between. The CDR3 is made up of 13 amino acids. Germline-derived CDR1 and CDR2 are DFQATT and SNEGSKA (reference sequence). CDR3 loop: CSASFSDNTEAFF. DNA for the CDR3: TGCAGTGCTAGCTTCTCAGATAACACTGAAGCTTTCTTT.

The genes are TRBV12-3 or TRBV12-4 and TRBJ2-7, with 7 bases matching TRBD2. With 7 bases clipped from V and 0 bases from J, the junction kept 6 bases outside the gene matches. This CDR3 contains 14 residues. CDR3: CASTASGTSYEQYF. The DNA for the CDR3 is TGTGCCAGCACAGCTAGCGGAACCTCCTACGAGCAGTACTTC.

The J gene is TRBJ1-3, the V gene TRBV29-1, with 9 positions matching TRBD1. Germline trimming cut 7 bases from V and 0 bases from J; bases unmatched to any gene: 7. The CDR3 has 15 residues. Germline V gene sequence: CDR1 SQVTM, CDR2 ANQGSEA. The CDR3 region is CSARTGVSSGNTIYF. The CDR3 bases are TGCAGCGCCCGGACAGGGGTGAGCTCTGGAAACACCATATATTTT. The complete variable domain, with remaining parts taken from reference TRBV29-1 and TRBJ1-3, reads SAVISQKPSRDICQRGTSLTIQCQVDSQVTMMFWYRQQPGQSLTLIATANQGSEATYESGFVIDKFPISRPNLTFSTLTVSNMSPEDSSIYLCSARTGVSSGNTIYFGEGSWLTVV.

This chain links TRBV30 with TRBJ2-6, with D maybe TRBD2 (5 bases). V gave up 4 bases and J gave up 4 bases, with 11 bases separating them. Germline V gene lookup returns CDR1 GTSNPN and CDR2 SVGIG (reference sequence). The CDR3 has 14 amino acids. In DNA, the CDR3 is TGTGCCTGGACCATTCCGGGGGGGGCCAACGTCCTGACTTTC. Its protein product is CAWTIPGGANVLTF.

This clonotype was recorded at least ten times. The chain recombines TRBV3-1 with TRBJ2-1; D gene unclear. Trimming removed 2 bases from V and 9 bases from J, with 11 bases in between. Germline V gives CDR1 LGHDT, CDR2 YNNKEL (reference sequence). This CDR3 region has 13 residues. CDR3 nucleotide sequence: TGTGCCAGCAGCCAAAGTAGCCTACCTGAGCAGTTCTTC. Its translation is CASSQSSLPEQFF.

As DNA, the CDR3 is TGCAGTGCTAGAGAATCCGGGACTTCCAACTATGGCTACACCTTC. It encodes CSARESGTSNYGYTF. The V gene is TRBV20-1, the J gene TRBJ1-2; D is perhaps TRBD1 (5 bases). CDR3 size: 15 residues. Between the trimmed V and J ends, which lost 0 bases and 2 bases, there was a span of 13 bases. Germline CDR1 reads DFQATT; CDR2 reads SNEGSKA (reference sequence).

The rearrangement links TRBV19 to TRBJ1-5; no definite D call. Germline CDR1 and CDR2: LNHDA and SQIVND (reference sequence). Trimming cost V 0 bases and J 6 bases, with 9 bases left between them. The CDR3 totals 14 residues. DNA for the CDR3: TGTGCCAGTAGTATAGATCTGACAACTCAGCCCCAGCATTTT. Protein sequence: CASSIDLTTQPQHF.

V and J are TRBV5-6 and TRBJ2-1; D gene uncertain. V lost 1 base to trimming and J lost 0 bases, with 8 bases between them. Germline V CDR1 and CDR2: SGHDT, YYEEEE. The CDR3 has 15 amino acids. The CDR3 DNA reads TGTGCCAGCAGCTTGTTTCGGAGCTCCTACAATGAGCAGTTCTTC. Translated, it gives CASSLFRSSYNEQFF.

The gene calls are TRBV12-5 and TRBJ2-7, with 7 bases fitting TRBD1. This CDR3 comprises 13 residues. Trimming removed 8 bases from V and 1 base from J; junction bases left unmatched: 5. Germline V gene data show CDR1 as LGHNT and CDR2 as FRNRAP. CDR3 loop: CASCRDRSYEQYF. The CDR3, as DNA: TGTGCTAGTTGCAGGGACAGATCCTACGAGCAGTACTTC.

The chain combines TRBV18 with TRBJ1-1; D call uncertain. CDR3 length equals 12 residues. Germline values: CDR1 KGHSH, CDR2 LQKENI. The V end lost 3 bases, the J end lost 4 bases, and 6 bases lay between the germline ends. As DNA, the CDR3 is TGTGCCAGCTCACCTAGTGGCACTGAAGCTTTCTTT. Its translation: CASSPSGTEAFF.

This clonotype was recorded many times. This chain joins TRBV6-2 or TRBV6-3 and TRBJ1-1, with D uncertain. Between the trimmed V and J ends, which lost 0 bases and 7 bases, there was a span of 3 bases. The CDR3 has 11 amino acids. Germline V CDR1 and CDR2: MNHEY, SVGEGT. The chain's CDR3 is CASSYSGEAFF. In DNA, the CDR3 is TGTGCCAGCAGTTACTCGGGTGAAGCTTTCTTT.